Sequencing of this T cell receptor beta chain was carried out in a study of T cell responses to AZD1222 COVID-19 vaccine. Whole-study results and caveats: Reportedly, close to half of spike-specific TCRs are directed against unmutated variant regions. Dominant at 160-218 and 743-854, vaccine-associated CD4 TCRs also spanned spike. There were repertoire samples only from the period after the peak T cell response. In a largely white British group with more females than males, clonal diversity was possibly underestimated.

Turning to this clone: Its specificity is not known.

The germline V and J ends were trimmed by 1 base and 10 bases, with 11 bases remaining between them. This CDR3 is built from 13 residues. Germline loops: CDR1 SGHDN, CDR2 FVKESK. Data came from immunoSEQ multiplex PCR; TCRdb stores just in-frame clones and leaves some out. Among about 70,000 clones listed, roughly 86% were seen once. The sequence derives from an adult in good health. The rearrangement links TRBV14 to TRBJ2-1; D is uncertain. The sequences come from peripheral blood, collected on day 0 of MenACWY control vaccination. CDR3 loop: CASSQGVVREQFF. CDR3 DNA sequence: TGTGCCAGCAGCCAAGGAGTCGTCCGAGAGCAGTTCTTC.